This record looks at one T cell receptor (beta chain) sequence and its context. The data derive from a study of blood T cell repertoires in COVID-19. The table came from immunoSEQ multiplex PCR; TCRdb's copy has only in-frame clones and leaves some out. Among around 430,000 clones listed, about 87% were seen once. This CDR3 spans 15 amino acids. The V and J ends lost 0 bases and 5 bases respectively, with 11 bases between them. The germline V gene has CDR1 SGHRS and CDR2 YFSETQ. The specimen was PBMCs or T cells enriched from blood (not recorded which). The chain combines TRBV5-1 with TRBJ2-2, with D maybe TRBD2 (7 bases). This TCR was recovered from a woman aged 50 to 65 who had recovered from COVID-19. CDR3 sequence: CASSLVAGATGELFF. CDR3 coding DNA: TGCGCCAGCAGCTTGGTGGCGGGGGCAACCGGGGAGCTGTTTTTT.